Many counts were recorded for the clone carrying this T cell receptor (beta chain). As yet, its antigen is unknown. The data originate from a study of T cell repertoires in cytomegalovirus infection. On the study more broadly: Epitope selection comprised recently identified HLA-C-restricted CMV epitopes and well-studied HLA-B-restricted CMV epitopes. The public TCR beta signatures pointed to both CMV infection and matching HLA type.

TCRdb passed the reads through MiXCR, listing each CDR3 protein once. The sample lists roughly 800,000 distinct CDR3 sequences, about 28% occurring once. Trimming took off 1 base at V and 2 bases at J, with 11 bases between the two ends. This CDR3 comprises 15 residues. Germline CDR1 reads LGHNA; CDR2 reads YNFKEQ. Study conclusions and caveats: Accumulated public TCR beta family frequency recognized individuals carrying CMV together with the relevant HLA. The ex vivo response was dominated by HLA-C-restricted CMV-specific TCR beta clonotypes.

The TCR comes from a human donor in good health (CMV status not recorded). Some clones in this sample may be carry-over from other donors' samples. The chain recombines TRBV4-2 with TRBJ1-1; no firm D call. Sequencing used cultured CD8+ T cells from PBMCs, obtained from culture after CMV antigen stimulation. For the CDR3, the DNA is TGTGCCAGCAGCCAAGGCCGATACCCTAACACTGAAGCTTTCTTT. Translated, it gives CASSQGRYPNTEAFF.